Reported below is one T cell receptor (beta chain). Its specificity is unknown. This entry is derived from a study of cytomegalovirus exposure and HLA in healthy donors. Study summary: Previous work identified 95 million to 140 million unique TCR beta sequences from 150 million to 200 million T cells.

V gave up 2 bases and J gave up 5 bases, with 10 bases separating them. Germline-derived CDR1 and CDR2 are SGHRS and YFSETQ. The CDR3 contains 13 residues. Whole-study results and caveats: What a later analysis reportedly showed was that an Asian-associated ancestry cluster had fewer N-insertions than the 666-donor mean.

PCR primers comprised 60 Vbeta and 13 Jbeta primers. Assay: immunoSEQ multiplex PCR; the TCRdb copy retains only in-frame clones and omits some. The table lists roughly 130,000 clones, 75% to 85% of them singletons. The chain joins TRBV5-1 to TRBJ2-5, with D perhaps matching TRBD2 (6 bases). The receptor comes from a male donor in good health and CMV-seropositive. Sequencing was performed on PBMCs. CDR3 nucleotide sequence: TGCGCCAGCAGCTTCGGGGACTCGGAGACCCAGTACTTC. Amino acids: CASSFGDSETQYF. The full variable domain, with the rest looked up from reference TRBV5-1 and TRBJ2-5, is KAGVTQTPRYLIKTRGQQVTLSCSPISGHRSVSWYQQTPGQGLQFLFEYFSETQRNKGNFPGRFSGRQFSNSRSEMNVSTLELGDSALYLCASSFGDSETQYFGPGTRLLVL.